Shown below are 9 T cell receptor beta chains from a single sample sequenced in a study of T cell repertoires in cytomegalovirus infection. TCRdb re-called the reads through MiXCR, storing one row per CDR3 protein. The top ten clones hold around 11% of a sample with just over 300,000 distinct CDR3 sequences, 15% to 20% of them seen once. The sequencing sample was made of PBMCs. All receptors derive from a human donor in good health (CMV status not recorded). Some clones in this sample may be carry-over from other donors' samples.

The chain joins TRBV3-1 to TRBJ2-7, with a possible D match to TRBD1 (6 bases). The germline gives CDR1 LGHDT, CDR2 YNNKEL (reference sequence). Deletions cut 1 base from V and 3 bases from J, with 19 bases between. The CDR3 sequence is 17 residues long. CDR3: CASSQASPTGPRYEQYF. CDR3 bases: TGTGCCAGCAGCCAAGCGTCGCCGACAGGCCCACGCTACGAGCAGTACTTC.

This clonotype was seen a few times. This chain connects TRBV7-3 to TRBJ1-3; D ambiguous. V was cut by 5 bases and J by 5 bases, with 10 bases left in between. Germline V gives CDR1 SGHTA, CDR2 FQGTGA. CDR3 length: 13 amino acids. CDR3 coding DNA: TGTGCCAGCAGCCCGACGGCGCGAAACACCATATATTTT. Translation gives CASSPTARNTIYF.

This clonotype came up many times. V and J are TRBV7-3 and TRBJ2-2; 7 bases are shared with TRBD1. Germline CDR1 is SGHTA and CDR2 is FQGTGA. The CDR3 contains 14 residues. With V trimmed by 5 bases and J by 7 bases, 7 bases remained unmatched. The CDR3 region is CASSVGQVGGELFF. The DNA of the CDR3 is TGTGCCAGCAGCGTAGGACAGGTTGGCGGGGAGCTGTTTTTT.

The V call is TRBV4-1, the J call TRBJ1-6; the match to TRBD1 covers 8 bases. Germline CDR1 and CDR2: MGHRA and YSYEKL. The CDR3 consists of 15 residues. The J segment lost 7 bases and the V segment lost 0 bases, leaving 2 bases of the junction unmatched. The CDR3 DNA is TGCGCCAGCAGCCAAGAGGGGGACAGGAATTCACCCCTCCACTTT. As protein: CASSQEGDRNSPLHF.

This clonotype was counted only a few times. The J gene is TRBJ2-2, the V gene TRBV7-2, with 8 bases aligning to TRBD1. The germline CDR1 and CDR2 sequences are SGHTA and FQGNSA. V shed 6 bases, J shed 2 bases, and the junction held 8 bases outside the gene matches. The CDR3 has 16 amino acids. The DNA for the CDR3 is TGTGCCAGCAGGATCCCGGGACAGGTTAACACCGGGGAGCTGTTTTTT. This sequence encodes CASRIPGQVNTGELFF.

The chain joins TRBV20-1 to TRBJ2-7, with 7 bases matching TRBD1. The CDR3 contains 14 residues. The V gene end was trimmed by 6 bases and the J gene end by 4 bases; junction bases not matched to a gene: 12. Germline values: CDR1 DFQATT, CDR2 SNEGSKA (reference sequence). CDR3 region: CSAGWDSPWYEQYF. The DNA of the CDR3 is TGCAGTGCCGGATGGGACAGTCCTTGGTACGAGCAGTACTTC.

A word on this clonotype: A much larger clone differs from this one at a single base, so this may be a read error. This chain uses TRBV4-3 with TRBJ2-5; no clear D. CDR1 is LGHNA, CDR2 YSLEER, per germline. V was pared by 0 bases and J by 1 base, with 15 bases between. There are 17 residues in the CDR3. DNA for the CDR3: TGCGCCAGCAGCCAAGATCAACGAGGAATACCCCAAGAGACCCAGTACTTC. This translates into CASSQDQRGIPQETQYF.

This clonotype was counted many times. CDR3 sequence: CATSDWTGAKSGANVLTF. DNA of the CDR3: TGTGCCACCAGTGATTGGACAGGGGCCAAGTCTGGGGCCAACGTCCTGACTTTC. The V call is TRBV24-1, the J call TRBJ2-6, with 9 bases lining up with TRBD1. The CDR3 covers 18 residues. V was pared by 2 bases and J by 1 base, with 5 bases of the junction left unmatched. Germline V gene sequence: CDR1 KGHDR, CDR2 SFDVKD.

Many counts were recorded for this clonotype. This chain joins TRBV12-3 or TRBV12-4 and TRBJ2-3; TRBD1 or TRBD2 may be the D gene (6 bases each). This CDR3 comprises 18 residues. Trimming took 5 bases from V and 1 from J, leaving 22 bases between them. CDR3 in amino acids: CASSPMGGGTPGTDTQYF. The DNA of the CDR3 is TGTGCCAGCAGTCCCATGGGGGGCGGGACACCTGGCACAGATACGCAGTATTTT.